What follows are 25 T cell receptor beta chains derived from one specimen sequenced in a study of neurological immune-mediated disorders. In TCRdb, the 5' RACE reads were re-called with MiXCR into one record per CDR3 protein. The sample shows more than 40,000 distinct CDR3 sequences, 3% of them seen only once. Sequences were obtained from PBMCs. These receptors came from a woman aged 45-65 years with multiple sclerosis.

This clonotype was observed many times. The rearrangement uses TRBV20-1 and TRBJ2-1; the match to TRBD2 covers 14 bases. The CDR3 loop spans 22 amino acids. The V segment lost 0 bases and the J segment 4 bases; nucleotides outside the gene matches: 20. Germline-derived CDR1 and CDR2 are DFQATT and SNEGSKA (reference sequence). CDR3 region: CSARDLRGGLTSGRAFYNEQFF. The CDR3 DNA follows: TGCAGTGCTAGAGACCTAAGAGGAGGGCTGACTAGCGGGAGGGCCTTTTACAATGAGCAGTTCTTC.

This clonotype was seen many times. The chain couples TRBV2 to TRBJ2-3; possible D gene TRBD2, 5 bases. Trimming removed 6 bases at V and 3 bases at J, with 19 bases between. The CDR3 runs to 16 residues. Looked up from germline, CDR1 is SNHLY and CDR2 is FYNNEI. The CDR3 region has the DNA TGTGCCAGCAGCCGTCCAGGATCCCGAGGGACAGATACGCAGTATTTT. It codes for CASSRPGSRGTDTQYF.

At least ten counts were recorded for this clonotype. The chain employs TRBV11-2 and TRBJ1-2; 7 bases are a match to TRBD1. Germline V gene data show CDR1 as SGHAT and CDR2 as FQNNGV. V lost 5 bases and J lost 1; bases outside the gene matches: 7. CDR3 length: 15 amino acids. CDR3 amino acids: CASSPDRLFNYGYTF. The CDR3 DNA reads TGTGCCAGCAGCCCGGACAGGTTATTTAACTATGGCTACACCTTC. The variable domain in full, with the rest retrieved from reference TRBV11-2 and TRBJ1-2, is EAGVAQSPRYKIIEKRQSVAFWCNPISGHATLYWYQQILGQGPKLLIQFQNNGVVDDSQLPKDRFSAERLKGVDSTLKIQPAKLEDSAVYLCASSPDRLFNYGYTFGSGTRLTVV.

This clonotype was picked up many times. The CDR3, as DNA: TGTGCCAGCAGTGTCGCTAGCGGGATGGAGACCCAGTACTTC. Translating it yields CASSVASGMETQYF. The gene calls are TRBV3-1 and TRBJ2-5, with 9 bases aligning to TRBD2. Germline-derived CDR1 and CDR2 are LGHDT and YNNKEL (reference sequence). The CDR3 totals 14 residues. The J segment lost 5 bases and the V segment lost 6 bases, leaving 7 bases of the junction unmatched.

This clonotype has at least ten counts. The rearrangement links TRBV7-8 to TRBJ2-2, with 7 bases identical to TRBD2. The J segment lost 6 bases and the V segment lost 3 bases, leaving 7 bases of the junction unmatched. The CDR3 is 15 amino acids. Germline V gives CDR1 SGHVS, CDR2 FQNEAQ. The CDR3 DNA reads TGTGCCAGCAGCTTCCTGGGTAGCGGGTCCGGGGAGCTGTTTTTT. Protein sequence: CASSFLGSGSGELFF. The full variable domain, in which reference TRBV7-8 and TRBJ2-2 provide the parts outside the CDR3, is GAGVSQSPRYKVAKRGQDVALRCDPISGHVSLFWYQQALGQGPEFLTYFQNEAQLDKSGLPSDRFFAERPEGSVSTLKIQRTQQEDSAVYLCASSFLGSGSGELFFGEGSRLTVL.

This clonotype has ten or more counts. The chain links TRBV5-1 to TRBJ1-2; the D is unclear. Trimming removed 6 bases from V and 2 bases from J, with 11 bases in between. The CDR3 is 13 amino acids. Germline V gene sequence: CDR1 SGHRS, CDR2 YFSETQ. DNA for the CDR3: TGCGCCAGCAACTTAGGCACGAACTATGGCTACACCTTC. Translated: CASNLGTNYGYTF.

At least ten counts were recorded for this clonotype. The rearrangement links TRBV2 to TRBJ2-3; 13 nucleotides agree with TRBD2. Looked up from germline, CDR1 is SNHLY and CDR2 is FYNNEI. Germline trimming cut 5 bases from V and 6 bases from J; bases unmatched to any gene: 8. The CDR3 contains 16 residues. The CDR3 DNA reads as TGTGCCAGCAGTTTGACTAGCGGGAGGCTTCCTGATACGCAGTATTTT. It codes for CASSLTSGRLPDTQYF.

Ten or more counts support this clonotype. The chain employs TRBV20-1 and TRBJ2-3; TRBD2 agrees at 8 bases. CDR1 and CDR2 (germline): DFQATT, SNEGSKA (reference sequence). The CDR3 length is 15 residues. The J segment lost 2 bases and the V segment lost 6 bases, leaving 10 bases of the junction unmatched. The DNA for the CDR3 is TGCAGTGCCGATCAACTAGCGGCTTCCACAGATACGCAGTATTTT. Protein sequence: CSADQLAASTDTQYF.

In its sample, this clonotype was seen many times. The chain uses TRBV7-9 and TRBJ2-5; D gene uncertain. The germline V gene has CDR1 SEHNR and CDR2 FQNEAQ (reference sequence). The CDR3 runs 14 residues. V was cut by 3 bases and J by 2 bases, with 10 bases left in between. The CDR3 DNA reads TGTGCCAGCAGCTTTTGGCAGACACAAGAGACCCAGTACTTC. Translating it yields CASSFWQTQETQYF. Full variable domain (outside the CDR3, taken from reference TRBV7-9 and TRBJ2-5): DTGVSQNPRHKITKRGQNVTFRCDPISEHNRLYWYRQTLGQGPEFLTYFQNEAQLEKSRLLSDRFSAERPKGSFSTLEIQRTEQGDSAMYLCASSFWQTQETQYFGPGTRLLVL.

This clonotype was found many times. The chain links TRBV7-2 to TRBJ2-3, with a possible D match to TRBD1 (6 bases). The CDR3 loop spans 14 amino acids. V was clipped by 5 bases and J by 2 bases, with 11 bases between them. Germline assignment: CDR1 SGHTA and CDR2 FQGNSA. DNA for the CDR3: TGTGCCAGCAGCCCAAGGGGGTTCACAGATACGCAGTATTTT. Protein: CASSPRGFTDTQYF.

This clonotype was counted many times. V and J are TRBV13 and TRBJ2-1; no firm D call. CDR3 size: 13 residues. In germline, CDR1 is PRHDT, CDR2 FYEKMQ (reference sequence). Deletions cut 4 bases from V and 5 bases from J, with 9 bases between. CDR3 amino acids: CASSYDRDNEQFF. The CDR3 DNA sequence: TGTGCCAGCAGCTACGACCGTGACAATGAGCAGTTCTTC.

This clonotype occurred many times. V gene TRBV3-1 combines with J gene TRBJ1-4, with D hard to call. The CDR3 consists of 14 residues. In germline, CDR1 is LGHDT, CDR2 YNNKEL (reference sequence). With 4 bases removed from V and 6 bases from J, the gap between germline ends came to 12 bases. This CDR3 reads CASSPGPVYEKLFF. DNA for the CDR3: TGTGCCAGCAGCCCCGGACCCGTATATGAAAAACTGTTTTTT.

This clonotype was counted at least ten times. The chain is built from TRBV5-1 and TRBJ2-7; a weak D match, TRBD1 (6 bases). Trimming took 5 bases from V and 6 from J, leaving 15 bases between them. Germline CDR1 reads SGHRS; CDR2 reads YFSETQ. The CDR3 consists of 13 residues. The CDR3 DNA sequence: TGCGCCAGCAGGATGAGGACAGATGGCGAGCAGTACGTC. Translated, it gives CASRMRTDGEQYV.

This clonotype was seen at least ten times. The chain employs TRBV10-3 and TRBJ2-3; 10 positions agree with TRBD2. There are 15 residues in the CDR3. V was pared by 4 bases and J by 8 bases, with 9 bases of the junction left unmatched. Germline loops: CDR1 ENHRY, CDR2 SYGVKD. The CDR3 nucleotides read TGTGCCATCAGTGTGGCTAGCGGGGGCGGAGGTACGCAGTATTTT. Its protein product is CAISVASGGGGTQYF.

This clonotype was recorded many times. The gene calls are TRBV5-6 and TRBJ2-1; 11 nucleotides line up with TRBD2. V lost 3 bases, J lost 5 bases, and 4 bases stayed unmatched. Germline lookup yields CDR1 SGHDT and CDR2 YYEEEE. The CDR3 runs to 15 residues. The CDR3 DNA reads TGTGCCAGCAGCTGGACTAGCGGGCCCAACAATGAGCAGTTCTTC. It specifies CASSWTSGPNNEQFF. Together with reference TRBV5-6 and TRBJ2-1, the CDR3 gives the full variable domain: DAGVTQSPTHLIKTRGQQVTLRCSPKSGHDTVSWYQQALGQGPQFIFQYYEEEERQRGNFPDRFSGHQFPNYSSELNVNALLLGDSALYLCASSWTSGPNNEQFFGPGTRLTVL.

This clonotype was recorded many times. The chain uses TRBV12-3 or TRBV12-4 and TRBJ2-7, with D unclear. V was shortened by 6 bases and J by 0 bases, with 9 bases between the two germline ends. The CDR3 runs 13 residues. CDR3 amino acids: CASSRPSSYEQYF. CDR3 coding DNA: TGTGCCAGCAGCCGCCCCAGCTCCTACGAGCAGTACTTC.

This clonotype was counted at least ten times. The chain combines TRBV6-2 or TRBV6-3 with TRBJ1-1, with D unclear. Germline V gene sequence: CDR1 MNHEY, CDR2 SVGEGT. This CDR3 has 13 residues. Trimming removed 3 bases at V and 4 bases at J, with 9 bases between. The CDR3 region is CASSYGRFTEAFF. The CDR3 bases are TGTGCCAGCAGTTATGGGCGGTTCACTGAAGCTTTCTTT.

This clonotype was seen repeatedly, ten times or more. The CDR3 DNA follows: TGCGCCAGCAGCCGGGACAGGGGAAATTCACCCCTCCACTTT. Its protein product is CASSRDRGNSPLHF. The chain couples TRBV5-1 to TRBJ1-6; 10 bases map to TRBD1. CDR3 length: 14 amino acids. The J segment lost 7 bases and the V segment lost 4 bases, leaving 2 bases of the junction unmatched. Per the germline V gene, CDR1 is SGHRS and CDR2 is YFSETQ.

In this sample, this clonotype turned up many times. The chain links TRBV10-3 to TRBJ1-1; D gene unclear. The CDR3 covers 15 residues. Trimming removed 1 base at V and 3 bases at J, with 12 bases between. Germline V gene sequence: CDR1 ENHRY, CDR2 SYGVKD. The CDR3 region has the DNA TGTGCCATCAGTGAGTTGACGGGTTTGTACACTGAAGCTTTCTTT. This codes for CAISELTGLYTEAFF.

In this sample, this clonotype turned up many times. The chain combines TRBV20-1 with TRBJ1-6, with 7 bases lining up with TRBD1. CDR1 and CDR2 (germline): DFQATT, SNEGSKA (reference sequence). V lost 6 bases to trimming and J lost 10 bases; unmatched junction nucleotides: 9. This CDR3 has 13 amino acids. CDR3 loop: CSAKDRAGSPLHF. The DNA of the CDR3 is TGCAGTGCAAAAGACAGGGCGGGCTCACCCCTCCACTTT.

Many counts were recorded for this clonotype. The V call is TRBV20-1, the J call TRBJ2-3; no reliable D call. This CDR3 is 15 amino acids long. V was trimmed by 6 bases and J by 2 bases, leaving 18 bases between them. Per germline, CDR1 DFQATT and CDR2 SNEGSKA (reference sequence). The CDR3 DNA sequence: TGCAGTGCCAGTAGCCAGCAGGCTCCCACAGATACGCAGTATTTT. Translation: CSASSQQAPTDTQYF.

This clonotype was observed many times. CDR3 loop: CASSPTASGTNEQYF. The CDR3 DNA reads TGTGCCAGCTCACCAACGGCTAGCGGGACCAACGAGCAGTACTTC. The chain employs TRBV18 and TRBJ2-7, with 9 bases aligning to TRBD2. This CDR3 is built from 15 residues. Looked up from germline, CDR1 is KGHSH and CDR2 is LQKENI. J lost 5 bases, V lost 2 bases, and 7 bases had no gene match.

This clonotype was recorded many times. The rearrangement uses TRBV9 and TRBJ2-2; no clear D. The CDR3 runs to 14 residues. V lost 0 bases to trimming and J lost 5 bases, with 8 bases between them. The germline V gene has CDR1 SGDLS and CDR2 YYNGEE. The CDR3 loop reads CASSVDHGTGELFF. CDR3 DNA: TGTGCCAGCAGCGTAGATCACGGGACCGGGGAGCTGTTTTTT.

This clonotype has at least ten counts. This chain links TRBV20-1 with TRBJ2-5; TRBD2 matches at 7 bases. The junction had 3 bases not matched to a gene; V was cut back by 6 bases and J by 2 bases. The CDR3 has 12 residues. From germline, CDR1 is DFQATT and CDR2 SNEGSKA (reference sequence). CDR3 bases: TGCAGTGCCGGGACTATTCAAGAGACCCAGTACTTC. Amino acids: CSAGTIQETQYF.

This clonotype was detected ten times or more. The gene calls are TRBV20-1 and TRBJ1-5; a weak D match, TRBD1 (5 bases). Germline CDR1 and CDR2: DFQATT and SNEGSKA (reference sequence). This CDR3 is 18 amino acids long. V lost 3 bases and J lost 2, with 23 bases in between. This chain's CDR3 is CSASSVAGPYDRNQPQHF. CDR3 coding DNA: TGCAGTGCTAGCTCGGTGGCAGGGCCCTATGATCGCAATCAGCCCCAGCATTTT.